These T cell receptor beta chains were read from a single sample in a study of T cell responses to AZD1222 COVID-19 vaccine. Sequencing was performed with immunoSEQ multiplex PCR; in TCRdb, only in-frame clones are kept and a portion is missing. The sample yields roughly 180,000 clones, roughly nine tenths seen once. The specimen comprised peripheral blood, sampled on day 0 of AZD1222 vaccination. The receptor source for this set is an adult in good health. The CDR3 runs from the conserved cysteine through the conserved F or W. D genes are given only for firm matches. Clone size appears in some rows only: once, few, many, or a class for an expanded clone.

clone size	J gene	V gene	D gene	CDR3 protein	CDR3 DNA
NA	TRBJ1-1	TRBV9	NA	CASSVAQGNTEAFF	TGTGCCAGCAGCGTCGCTCAGGGGAACACTGAAGCTTTCTTT
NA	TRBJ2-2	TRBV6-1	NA	CASSEHPNAGELFF	TGTGCCAGCAGTGAACACCCAAACGCCGGGGAGCTGTTTTTT
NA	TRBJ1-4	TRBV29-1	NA	CSGTGSPNEKLFF	TGCAGCGGCACAGGGTCGCCTAATGAAAAACTGTTTTTT
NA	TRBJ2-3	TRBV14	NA	CASSQGGPSTDTQYF	TGTGCCAGCAGCCAGGGAGGACCTAGCACAGATACGCAGTATTTT
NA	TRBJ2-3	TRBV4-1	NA	CASSQPRSAGPDTQYF	TGCGCCAGCAGCCAACCTCGAAGCGCGGGGCCAGATACGCAGTATTTT
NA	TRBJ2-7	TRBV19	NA	CASSIWSGSYEQYF	TGTGCCAGTAGTATCTGGAGTGGGTCCTACGAGCAGTACTTC
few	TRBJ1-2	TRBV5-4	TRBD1	CASSTYQARDRGGYTF	TGTGCCAGCAGCACCTACCAAGCCCGGGACAGGGGTGGCTACACCTTC
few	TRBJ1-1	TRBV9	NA	CASSVWGNTEAFF	TGTGCCAGCAGCGTGTGGGGTAACACTGAAGCTTTCTTT
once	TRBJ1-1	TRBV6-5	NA	CASSYVGANTEAFF	TGTGCCAGCAGTTACGTGGGGGCGAACACTGAAGCTTTCTTT
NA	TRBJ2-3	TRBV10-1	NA	CASSGRGTDTQYF	TGCGCCAGCAGTGGAAGGGGCACAGATACGCAGTATTTT
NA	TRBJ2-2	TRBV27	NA	CASSLSVRGTLNTGELFF	TGTGCCAGCAGTTTATCTGTTCGTGGGACTCTGAACACCGGGGAGCTGTTTTTT
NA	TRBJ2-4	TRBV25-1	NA	CASTSIGGGTKNIQYF	TGTGCCAGCACTTCCATCGGGGGAGGAACCAAAAACATTCAGTACTTC
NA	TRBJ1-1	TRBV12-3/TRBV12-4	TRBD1	CASRRVQGEGAFF	TGTGCCAGCAGGAGAGTACAGGGGGAAGGAGCTTTCTTT
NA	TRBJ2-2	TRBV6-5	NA	CASSYGVGSGELFF	TGTGCCAGCAGTTACGGGGTAGGGAGCGGGGAGCTGTTTTTT
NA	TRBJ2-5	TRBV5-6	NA	CASSLDLGGLSQETQYF	TGTGCCAGCAGCTTGGATCTTGGGGGGCTCAGCCAAGAGACCCAGTACTTC
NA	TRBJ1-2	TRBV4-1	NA	CASSQDTGGAVLSGYTF	TGCGCCAGCAGCCAAGACACAGGAGGGGCAGTTCTCAGTGGCTACACCTTC
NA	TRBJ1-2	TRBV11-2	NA	CASSLGQANYGYTF	TGTGCCAGCAGCTTAGGACAGGCGAACTATGGCTACACCTTC
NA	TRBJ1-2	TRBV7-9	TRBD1	CASSPLGQGPYGYTF	TGTGCCAGCAGCCCGTTAGGACAGGGCCCCTATGGCTACACCTTC
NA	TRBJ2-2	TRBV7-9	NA	CASSTSRTRDTGELFF	TGTGCCAGCAGCACATCCCGGACGCGGGACACCGGGGAGCTGTTTTTT
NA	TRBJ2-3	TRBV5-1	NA	CASRGSRGPGDTQYF	TGCGCCAGCAGGGGTTCGCGGGGGCCAGGAGATACGCAGTATTTT
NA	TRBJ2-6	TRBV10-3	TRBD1	CAISERFGGQGFYSGANVLTF	TGTGCCATCAGTGAGCGCTTTGGGGGACAGGGTTTTTACTCTGGGGCCAACGTCCTGACTTTC
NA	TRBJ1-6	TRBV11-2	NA	CASSLLSGLNSYNSPLHF	TGTGCCAGCAGCTTATTGTCCGGGCTTAACTCCTATAATTCACCCCTCCACTTT
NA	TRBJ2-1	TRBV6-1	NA	CASSEAHFIGGNEQFF	TGTGCCAGCAGTGAAGCCCACTTTATTGGGGGCAATGAGCAGTTCTTC
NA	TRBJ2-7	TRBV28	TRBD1	CASSLISGGRYEQYF	TGTGCCAGCAGTTTAATTTCAGGGGGCCGGTACGAGCAGTACTTC
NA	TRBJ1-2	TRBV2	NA	CASSENLGGGSGYTF	TGTGCCAGCAGTGAAAATTTGGGTGGTGGGTCGGGCTACACCTTC
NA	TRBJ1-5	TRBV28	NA	CASTQDSNQPQHF	TGTGCCAGCACGCAGGATAGCAATCAGCCCCAGCATTTT
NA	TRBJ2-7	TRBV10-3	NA	CAINSAGVTSYEQYF	TGTGCCATCAACTCGGCAGGGGTGACCTCCTACGAGCAGTACTTC
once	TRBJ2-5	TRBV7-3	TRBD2	CASSSGGAQETQYF	TGTGCCAGCAGTAGCGGGGGGGCCCAAGAGACCCAGTACTTC
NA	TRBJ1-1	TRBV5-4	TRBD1	CASSLGQGSEAFF	TGTGCCAGCAGCTTGGGACAGGGCTCTGAAGCTTTCTTT
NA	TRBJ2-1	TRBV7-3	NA	CASSLADNEQFF	TGTGCCAGCAGCTTAGCAGACAATGAGCAGTTCTTC
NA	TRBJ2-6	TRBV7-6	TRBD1	CASSRDRGLSGANVLTF	TGTGCCAGCAGCCGCGACAGGGGTCTGAGTGGGGCCAACGTCCTGACTTTC
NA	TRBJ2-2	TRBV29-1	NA	CSVRGEGGELFF	TGCAGCGTTAGGGGCGAAGGGGGGGAGCTGTTTTTT
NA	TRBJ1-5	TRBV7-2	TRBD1	CASSSGQGNQPQHF	TGTGCCAGCAGCTCGGGACAGGGTAATCAGCCCCAGCATTTT
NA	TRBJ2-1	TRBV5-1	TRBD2	CASSLNLAGVYEQFF	TGCGCCAGCAGCTTGAATCTAGCGGGGGTCTATGAGCAGTTCTTC
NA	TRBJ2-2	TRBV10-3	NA	CAISPSSVLENGELFF	TGTGCCATCAGTCCCAGCTCGGTCCTGGAGAACGGGGAGCTGTTTTTT
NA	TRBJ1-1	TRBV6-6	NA	CASSWRQVNEAFF	TGTGCCAGCAGTTGGCGACAGGTTAATGAAGCTTTCTTT
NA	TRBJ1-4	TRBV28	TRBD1	CASSLEDRGGTNEKLFF	TGTGCCAGCAGTTTGGAGGACAGGGGCGGCACTAATGAAAAACTGTTTTTT
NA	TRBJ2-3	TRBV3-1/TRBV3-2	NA	CASSRGGLYTDTQYF	TGTGCCAGCAGCCGGGGGGGCCTCTACACAGATACGCAGTATTTT
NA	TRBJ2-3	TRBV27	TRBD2	CASSLSAGGADTQYF	TGTGCCAGCAGTTTATCGGCGGGGGGAGCAGATACGCAGTATTTT
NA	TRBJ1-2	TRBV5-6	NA	CASSWDIQAYGYTF	TGTGCCAGCAGCTGGGACATCCAGGCCTATGGCTACACCTTC
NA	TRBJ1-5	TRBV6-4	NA	CASSRQEGDQPQHF	TGTGCCAGCAGCCGGCAAGAGGGCGATCAGCCCCAGCATTTT
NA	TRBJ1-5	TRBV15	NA	CATSRDWRSSNQPQHF	TGTGCCACCAGCAGAGATTGGCGGTCTAGCAATCAGCCCCAGCATTTT
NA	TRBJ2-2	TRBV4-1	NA	CASSQDLWNTGELFF	TGCGCCAGCAGCCAAGATTTGTGGAACACCGGGGAGCTGTTTTTT
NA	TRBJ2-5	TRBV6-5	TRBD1	CASSYRTGVGETQYF	TGTGCCAGCAGTTACCGTACAGGGGTTGGGGAGACCCAGTACTTC
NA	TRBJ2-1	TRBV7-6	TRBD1	CASSNSRDRDYNEQFF	TGTGCCAGCAGCAACTCCCGGGACAGAGACTACAATGAGCAGTTCTTC
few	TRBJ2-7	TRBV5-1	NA	CASTLTPGVSDEQYF	TGCGCCAGCACCCTGACCCCCGGGGTTAGTGACGAGCAGTACTTC